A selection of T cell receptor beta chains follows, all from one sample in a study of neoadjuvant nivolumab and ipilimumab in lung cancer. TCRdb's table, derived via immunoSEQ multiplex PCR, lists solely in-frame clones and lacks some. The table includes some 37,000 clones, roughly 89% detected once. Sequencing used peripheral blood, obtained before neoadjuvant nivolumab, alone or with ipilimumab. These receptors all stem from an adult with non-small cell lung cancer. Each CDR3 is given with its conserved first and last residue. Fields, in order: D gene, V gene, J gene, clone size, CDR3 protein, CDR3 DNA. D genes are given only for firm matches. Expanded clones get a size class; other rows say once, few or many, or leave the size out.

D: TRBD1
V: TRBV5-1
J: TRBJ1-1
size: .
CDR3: CASSLQGANTEAFF
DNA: TGCGCCAGCAGCTTGCAGGGGGCGAACACTGAAGCTTTCTTT

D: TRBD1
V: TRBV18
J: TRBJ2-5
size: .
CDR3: CASSPVARQGEETQYF
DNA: TGTGCCAGCTCACCAGTCGCGCGACAGGGAGAAGAGACCCAGTACTTC

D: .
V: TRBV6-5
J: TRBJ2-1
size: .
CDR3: CASSNRDVRYNEQFF
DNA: TGTGCCAGCAGTAACCGGGACGTGCGGTACAATGAGCAGTTCTTC

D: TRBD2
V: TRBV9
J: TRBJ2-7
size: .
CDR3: CASSVRPLLAAPSYEQYF
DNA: TGTGCCAGCAGCGTAAGGCCCCTCCTAGCGGCCCCCTCCTACGAGCAGTACTTC

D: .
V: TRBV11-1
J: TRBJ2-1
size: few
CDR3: CASSQQINEQFF
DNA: TGTGCCAGCAGCCAGCAGATCAATGAGCAGTTCTTC

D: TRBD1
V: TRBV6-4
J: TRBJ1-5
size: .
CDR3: CASSSTGNQPQHF
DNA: TGTGCCAGCAGTTCGACAGGGAATCAGCCCCAGCATTTT

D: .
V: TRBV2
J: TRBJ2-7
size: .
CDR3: CASSEPSYEQYF
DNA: TGTGCCAGCAGTGAGCCATCCTACGAGCAGTACTTC

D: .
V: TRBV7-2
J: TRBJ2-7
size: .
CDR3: CASSLQDGAYEQYF
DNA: TGTGCCAGCAGCTTACAGGACGGTGCCTACGAGCAGTACTTC

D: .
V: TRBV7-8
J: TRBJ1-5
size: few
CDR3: CASSPSRGGPNQPQHF
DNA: TGTGCCAGCAGCCCGTCCAGGGGCGGTCCCAATCAGCCCCAGCATTTT

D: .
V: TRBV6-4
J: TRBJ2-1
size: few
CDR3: CASSDGGSEYNEQFF
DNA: TGTGCCAGCAGTGATGGAGGGAGTGAATACAATGAGCAGTTCTTC

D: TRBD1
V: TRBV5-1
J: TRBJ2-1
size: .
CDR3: CASSSRTGSNEQFF
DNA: TGCGCCAGCAGCTCCAGGACAGGTTCGAATGAGCAGTTCTTC

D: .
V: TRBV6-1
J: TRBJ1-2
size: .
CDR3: CASSEQGGRGNGYTF
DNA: TGTGCCAGCAGTGAACAAGGGGGACGAGGTAACGGCTACACCTTC

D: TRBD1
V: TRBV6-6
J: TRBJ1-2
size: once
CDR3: CASDRDRGYGYTF
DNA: TGTGCCAGCGACCGGGACAGGGGGTATGGCTACACCTTC

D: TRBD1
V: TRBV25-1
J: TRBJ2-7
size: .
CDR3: CASSDWTGGIFEQYF
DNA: TGTGCCAGCAGTGACTGGACAGGGGGTATTTTCGAGCAGTACTTC

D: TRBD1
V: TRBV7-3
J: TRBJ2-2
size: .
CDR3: CASSLIGGTGVTGELFF
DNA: TGTGCCAGCAGCTTAATTGGGGGGACAGGGGTCACCGGGGAGCTGTTTTTT

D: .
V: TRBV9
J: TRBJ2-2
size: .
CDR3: CASSVENYPTGELFF
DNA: TGTGCCAGCAGCGTAGAAAACTACCCCACCGGGGAGCTGTTTTTT

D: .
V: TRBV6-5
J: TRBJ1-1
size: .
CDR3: CASSYSGGIGTEAFF
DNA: TGTGCCAGCAGTTACTCTGGGGGAATAGGGACTGAAGCTTTCTTT

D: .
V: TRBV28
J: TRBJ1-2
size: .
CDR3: CASSFSGGYTF
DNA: TGTGCCAGCAGTTTCTCCGGTGGCTACACCTTC

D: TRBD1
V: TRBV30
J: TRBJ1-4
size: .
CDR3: CAWSVGTGREKLFF
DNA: TGTGCCTGGAGTGTAGGGACAGGTCGGGAAAAACTGTTTTTT

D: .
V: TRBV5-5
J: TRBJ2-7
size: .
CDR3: CASSLAIPAPYEQYF
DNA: TGTGCCAGCAGCTTGGCTATTCCAGCACCCTACGAGCAGTACTTC

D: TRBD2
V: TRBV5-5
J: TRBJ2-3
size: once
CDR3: CASSAGLAGRSDTQYF
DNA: TGTGCCAGCAGCGCCGGACTAGCGGGACGGTCAGATACGCAGTATTTT

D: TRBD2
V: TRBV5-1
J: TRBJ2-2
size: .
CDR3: CASSYAGTSGSTMNTGELFF
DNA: TGCGCCAGCAGTTACGCGGGGACTAGCGGGAGTACGATGAACACCGGGGAGCTGTTTTTT

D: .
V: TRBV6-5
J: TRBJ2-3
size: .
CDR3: CASRGWGATDTQYF
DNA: TGTGCCAGCAGAGGTTGGGGGGCCACAGATACGCAGTATTTT

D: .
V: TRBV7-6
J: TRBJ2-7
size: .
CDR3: CASGLGGSSEQYF
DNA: TGTGCCAGCGGATTGGGGGGTAGTAGCGAGCAGTACTTC

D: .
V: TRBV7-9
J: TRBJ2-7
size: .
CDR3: CASSLLPPDEQYF
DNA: TGTGCCAGCAGCTTACTCCCCCCGGACGAGCAGTACTTC

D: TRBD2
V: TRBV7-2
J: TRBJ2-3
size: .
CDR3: CASDPPSGSTDTQYF
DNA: TGTGCCAGCGATCCTCCTAGCGGGAGTACCGATACGCAGTATTTT

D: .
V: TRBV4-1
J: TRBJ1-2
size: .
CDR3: CASSQDARQDYGYTF
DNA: TGCGCCAGCAGCCAAGATGCTCGACAGGACTATGGCTACACCTTC

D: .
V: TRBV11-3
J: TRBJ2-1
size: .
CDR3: CASSPGWSSYNEQFF
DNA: TGTGCCAGCAGCCCAGGCTGGAGCTCCTACAATGAGCAGTTCTTC

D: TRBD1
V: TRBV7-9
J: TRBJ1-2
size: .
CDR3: CASSLARLQGIQGYTF
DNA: TGTGCCAGCAGCTTAGCGCGTCTACAGGGGATTCAGGGCTACACCTTC

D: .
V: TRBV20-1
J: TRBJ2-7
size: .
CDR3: CSPAASYEQYF
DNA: TGCAGTCCGGCGGCTTCCTACGAGCAGTACTTC

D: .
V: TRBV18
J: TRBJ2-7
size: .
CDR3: CASSPPRGLPSYEQYF
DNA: TGTGCCAGCTCACCACCGCGGGGCCTCCCCTCCTACGAGCAGTACTTC

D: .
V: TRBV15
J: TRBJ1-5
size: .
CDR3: CATSSRRHQPQHF
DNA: TGTGCCACCAGCAGCAGGCGACATCAGCCCCAGCATTTT